This entry concerns a single T cell receptor (beta chain). The sample belongs to a study of blood T cell repertoires in COVID-19. Clones were read by immunoSEQ multiplex PCR, and TCRdb kept only the in-frame ones, dropping some. Of about 330,000 clones in the sample, 88% were seen once. This CDR3 comprises 13 residues. The germline gives CDR1 SEHNR, CDR2 FQNEAQ (reference sequence). Trimming took off 11 bases at V and 3 bases at J, with 11 bases between the two ends. The TCR sequence derives from a man aged 25 to 45 who had recovered from COVID-19. Sequencing was done on a sample of PBMCs or T cells enriched from blood (not recorded which). V gene TRBV7-9 combines with J gene TRBJ2-6, with D maybe TRBD1 (5 bases). Here the CDR3 reads CAYPGRGANVLTF. The CDR3 DNA reads as TGTGCCTACCCAGGGCGTGGGGCCAACGTCCTGACTTTC.